This TCR beta chain is from a study of CD8+ T cells in alopecia areata (dated by TCRdb to the late 2010s). In the study overall: The treated patients took part in an open-label pilot trial in which moderate-to-severe alopecia areata was treated with oral tofacitinib at 5 to 10 mg twice daily. Tofacitinib was administered for 6 to 18 months, and 6 months of follow-up off drug were then conducted to assess delayed response and recurrence. Disease severity in treated patients was measured with the SALT score, which quantifies the percentage of affected scalp surface area. To study T cell clonal expansion in alopecia areata, the researchers applied high-throughput TCRbeta sequencing to both the C3H/HeJ mouse model and human patients. Scalp tissue and sorted CD4+ and CD8+ peripheral blood T cells from patchy and totalis/universalis alopecia areata patients and from healthy controls were covered by human TCRbeta sequencing. Tofacitinib-treated patients had biopsies at baseline and at 4 and 24 weeks of treatment, with a later scalp biopsy in several patients. Scalp clonality was compared across normal scalp (n=4), patchy alopecia areata scalp (n=8), and alopecia totalis/universalis scalp (n=8). RNA came from the PAXgene miRNA kit for fixed scalp, the miRNeasy kit for PBMCs, and the RNeasy kit for mouse skin. Amplification of TCRbeta CDR3 regions was done by immunoSEQ multiplex PCR using 35 Vbeta forward primers and 13 Jbeta reverse primers.

Concerning this clone itself: This clone's antigen is unknown. The record has no base qualities; no much larger clone is one base away.

Per the publication, the time point label means: 20 to 30 weeks on oral tofacitinib. This specimen's treatment or condition label, interpreted: oral pan-JAK inhibitor, 5-10 mg twice daily. Peripheral blood and lesional scalp punch biopsies were obtained from patients with alopecia areata. PBMCs were isolated by density centrifugation and stained for CD3, CD4 and CD8, and CD4+ and CD8+ T cells were sorted on a FACSAria. Inclusive of the bounding cysteine and phenylalanine, the CDR3 is 15 residues long. Only the CDR3 portion is preserved as DNA: 45 bases, with reading frame beginning at the first base. The CDR1 and CDR2 encoded by the germline V gene are SGHVS and FQNEAQ. The germline V and J ends show losses of 5 bases and 6 bases respectively, and no gene match explains 8 bases of the junction. Receptor amplification or capture employed the immunoSEQ multiplex PCR assay. RNA was extracted from all samples and reverse transcribed into cDNA as template for TCR sequencing. SuperScript III was used to make first-strand cDNA, primed with a 2:1 mix of oligo-dT and random hexamers. A synthetic immune receptor repertoire was used to gauge amplification bias, and whatever bias remained was removed computationally. Under the source paper's analysis protocol: After raw reads were preprocessed to remove errors, the CDR3 was defined following IMGT conventions as running from the conserved cysteine to phenylalanine. Clonality was computed by normalizing Shannon entropy by log2 of the number of productive unique TCRs and subtracting the result from 1. Whether each scalp clone was CD4 or CD8 was inferred by checking scalp TCRbeta sequences against the CD4 and CD8 repertoires from sorted blood. What TCRdb holds here is the immuneACCESS table cut down to in-frame rearrangements. Part of the clones is not present; checked against another copy, under half of the missing clones reflect an unresolved V gene, and the others are unexplained. The DNA gave D and trimming, while V, J and clone size come from that table. This sample lists about 110,000 clones; roughly 84% were detected once. 20% to 25% of the sample is taken by the ten largest.

The research as a whole found: Many expanded lesional clones were found to persist in scalp and blood during tofacitinib treatment, and relapse after treatment cessation may be partly explained by this persistence. Scalp clonality and the number of expanded CD8+ clones among the top 100 scalp clones were significantly decreased by tofacitinib. Compared with normal scalp, lesional scalp had higher clonality and more expanded CD8+ clones, particularly in alopecia totalis/universalis, a pattern that suggests antigenic drive. The treated cohort was small, with a single nonresponder, so links between baseline CD8+ expansion and response need larger studies. Shared TCR sequences between patients were less evident than in mice, which may be partly attributable to HLA diversity in the patient population. Unlike mouse skin, where gammadelta T cells dominate, normal human skin contains resident alphabeta T cells that get sequenced too, which complicates analysis of the scalp TCR repertoire.

This clonotype was sampled from a human donor with alopecia areata. The V and J segments used are TRBV7-8 and TRBJ2-3; 10 bases in the middle match TRBD2. The sample consisted of CD8+ T cells sorted from blood, taken at week 24, from a patient treated with tofacitinib. The CDR3 region reads CASSKTSGAGDTQYF. The DNA sequence reads TGTGCCAGCAGCAAAACTAGCGGGGCCGGGGATACGCAGTATTTT.